The rows below give T cell receptor beta chains drawn from one sample of a study of blood T cell repertoires in COVID-19. Clones were read by immunoSEQ multiplex PCR, and TCRdb kept only the in-frame ones, dropping some. The sample lists some 100,000 clones, more than 75% seen once, with approximately 10% in the top ten. What was sequenced was peripheral blood. The receptors were gathered from a man in his forties or fifties with acute or convalescent COVID-19. CDR3s include the opening cysteine and the closing phenylalanine or tryptophan. Each record gives: V gene, CDR3 length, J gene, D gene, clone size, CDR3 protein, CDR3 DNA. D genes are given only for firm matches. Clone size appears in some rows only: once, few, many, or a class for an expanded clone.

V gene: TRBV15
CDR3 length: 17
J gene: TRBJ2-2
D gene: NA
clone size: NA
CDR3 protein: CATSRVFGAVNTGELFF
CDR3 DNA: TGTGCCACCAGCAGAGTTTTTGGGGCGGTTAACACCGGGGAGCTGTTTTTT

V gene: TRBV10-2
CDR3 length: 15
J gene: TRBJ2-1
D gene: TRBD2
clone size: once
CDR3 protein: CASSAGTSAYNEQFF
CDR3 DNA: TGCGCCAGCTCCGCCGGGACTAGCGCATACAATGAGCAGTTCTTC

V gene: TRBV27
CDR3 length: 16
J gene: TRBJ2-7
D gene: TRBD2
clone size: NA
CDR3 protein: CASSSLTSGSNHEQYF
CDR3 DNA: TGTGCCAGCAGTTCCCTCACTAGCGGGAGCAACCACGAGCAGTACTTC

V gene: TRBV7-6
CDR3 length: 16
J gene: TRBJ2-2
D gene: NA
clone size: few
CDR3 protein: CASSLASVLRTGELFF
CDR3 DNA: TGTGCCAGCAGCTTAGCCTCGGTCTTGAGGACCGGGGAGCTGTTTTTT

V gene: TRBV2
CDR3 length: 15
J gene: TRBJ1-4
D gene: NA
clone size: NA
CDR3 protein: CASSGGLLTNEKLFF
CDR3 DNA: TGTGCCAGCAGTGGGGGCCTTCTGACTAATGAAAAACTGTTTTTT

V gene: TRBV21-1
CDR3 length: 15
J gene: TRBJ1-4
D gene: NA
clone size: NA
CDR3 protein: CASSSRDRGNEKLFF
CDR3 DNA: TGTGCCAGCAGCTCAAGGGACAGGGGAAATGAAAAACTGTTTTTT

V gene: TRBV10-1
CDR3 length: 18
J gene: TRBJ2-1
D gene: TRBD2
clone size: NA
CDR3 protein: CASSGGKVGGSSYNEQFF
CDR3 DNA: TGCGCCAGCAGCGGGGGGAAGGTCGGCGGGAGCTCCTACAATGAGCAGTTCTTC

V gene: TRBV7-9
CDR3 length: 16
J gene: TRBJ2-2
D gene: TRBD2
clone size: NA
CDR3 protein: CASSLGLAGGTGELFF
CDR3 DNA: TGTGCCAGCAGCTTAGGGCTAGCGGGAGGAACCGGGGAGCTGTTTTTT

V gene: TRBV4-2
CDR3 length: 15
J gene: TRBJ2-7
D gene: NA
clone size: few
CDR3 protein: CASSQVGEQADEQYF
CDR3 DNA: TGTGCCAGCAGCCAAGTTGGAGAACAGGCAGACGAGCAGTACTTC

V gene: TRBV18
CDR3 length: 15
J gene: TRBJ1-6
D gene: TRBD1
clone size: NA
CDR3 protein: CASSGQGPRDSPLHF
CDR3 DNA: TGTGCCAGCTCAGGACAGGGCCCAAGGGATTCACCCCTCCACTTT

V gene: TRBV3-1/TRBV3-2
CDR3 length: 14
J gene: TRBJ2-7
D gene: TRBD1
clone size: NA
CDR3 protein: CASSPGQGVYEQYF
CDR3 DNA: TGTGCCAGCAGCCCCGGACAGGGGGTCTACGAGCAGTACTTC

V gene: TRBV6-1
CDR3 length: 16
J gene: TRBJ2-2
D gene: TRBD1
clone size: few
CDR3 protein: CASSGRRTGITGELFF
CDR3 DNA: TGTGCCAGCAGTGGAAGGCGGACAGGGATCACCGGGGAGCTGTTTTTT

V gene: TRBV11-3
CDR3 length: 13
J gene: TRBJ2-1
D gene: NA
clone size: NA
CDR3 protein: CASSLTQGGEQFF
CDR3 DNA: TGTGCCAGCAGCTTAACCCAGGGAGGTGAGCAGTTCTTC

V gene: TRBV4-1
CDR3 length: 14
J gene: TRBJ2-1
D gene: NA
clone size: NA
CDR3 protein: CASRVGGLDNEQFF
CDR3 DNA: TGCGCCAGCAGGGTTGGCGGGCTAGACAATGAGCAGTTCTTC

V gene: TRBV24-1
CDR3 length: 16
J gene: TRBJ2-7
D gene: TRBD1
clone size: NA
CDR3 protein: CATRGEPDREHYEQYF
CDR3 DNA: TGTGCCACCAGGGGGGAACCTGACAGGGAACACTACGAGCAGTACTTC

V gene: TRBV6-2/TRBV6-3
CDR3 length: 14
J gene: TRBJ1-5
D gene: TRBD1
clone size: NA
CDR3 protein: CASSYSSGGQPQHF
CDR3 DNA: TGTGCCAGCAGTTACTCGTCAGGGGGTCAGCCCCAGCATTTT

V gene: TRBV18
CDR3 length: 17
J gene: TRBJ1-2
D gene: TRBD1
clone size: NA
CDR3 protein: CASSRNQLQGASGGYTF
CDR3 DNA: TGTGCCAGCTCACGCAACCAATTACAGGGGGCTTCGGGAGGCTACACCTTC

V gene: TRBV7-3
CDR3 length: 13
J gene: TRBJ1-2
D gene: TRBD1
clone size: NA
CDR3 protein: CASSSRTGHGYTF
CDR3 DNA: TGTGCCAGCAGCTCCCGGACAGGGCATGGCTACACCTTC

V gene: TRBV5-4
CDR3 length: 15
J gene: TRBJ1-2
D gene: NA
clone size: NA
CDR3 protein: CASSLELGDNYGYTF
CDR3 DNA: TGTGCCAGCAGCTTGGAGCTAGGGGATAACTATGGCTACACCTTC

V gene: TRBV14
CDR3 length: 16
J gene: TRBJ2-2
D gene: NA
clone size: NA
CDR3 protein: CASSQGIVRSAGELFF
CDR3 DNA: TGTGCCAGCAGCCAAGGAATAGTTCGTAGCGCCGGGGAGCTGTTTTTT

V gene: TRBV6-4
CDR3 length: 19
J gene: TRBJ2-3
D gene: TRBD1
clone size: once
CDR3 protein: CASSRKSPRRQGYTDTQYF
CDR3 DNA: TGTGCCAGCAGCAGAAAGTCCCCTCGGCGACAGGGGTACACAGATACGCAGTATTTT

V gene: TRBV24-1
CDR3 length: 18
J gene: TRBJ2-3
D gene: TRBD2
clone size: NA
CDR3 protein: CATSEVRASGSSTDTQYF
CDR3 DNA: TGTGCCACCAGTGAGGTTAGGGCTAGCGGGAGTAGCACAGATACGCAGTATTTT

V gene: TRBV9
CDR3 length: 14
J gene: TRBJ2-1
D gene: NA
clone size: NA
CDR3 protein: CASSVGASSDEQFF
CDR3 DNA: TGTGCCAGCAGCGTAGGGGCTAGCTCGGATGAGCAGTTCTTC

V gene: TRBV30
CDR3 length: 15
J gene: TRBJ1-1
D gene: NA
clone size: NA
CDR3 protein: CAWSPGLVWDTEAFF
CDR3 DNA: TGTGCCTGGAGTCCGGGACTTGTATGGGACACTGAAGCTTTCTTT

V gene: TRBV11-2
CDR3 length: 15
J gene: TRBJ2-5
D gene: TRBD2
clone size: NA
CDR3 protein: CASSLAGGPGETQYF
CDR3 DNA: TGTGCCAGCAGCTTAGCGGGAGGGCCGGGGGAGACCCAGTACTTC

V gene: TRBV7-9
CDR3 length: 14
J gene: TRBJ2-5
D gene: TRBD1
clone size: NA
CDR3 protein: CASSHRTGVETQYF
CDR3 DNA: TGTGCCAGCAGCCACCGGACAGGGGTGGAGACCCAGTACTTC

V gene: TRBV6-6
CDR3 length: 13
J gene: TRBJ1-1
D gene: TRBD1
clone size: few
CDR3 protein: CASSTGQFTEAFF
CDR3 DNA: TGTGCCAGCAGTACGGGACAGTTCACTGAAGCTTTCTTT

V gene: TRBV4-2
CDR3 length: 16
J gene: TRBJ1-6
D gene: NA
clone size: NA
CDR3 protein: CASSQDRNRYNSPLHF
CDR3 DNA: TGTGCCAGCAGCCAAGATCGGAACAGGTATAATTCACCCCTCCACTTT

V gene: TRBV12-3/TRBV12-4
CDR3 length: 13
J gene: TRBJ1-1
D gene: NA
clone size: NA
CDR3 protein: CASSLDRVTEAFF
CDR3 DNA: TGTGCCAGCAGTTTAGACAGGGTCACTGAAGCTTTCTTT

V gene: TRBV4-1
CDR3 length: 17
J gene: TRBJ1-5
D gene: NA
clone size: NA
CDR3 protein: CASSQERQDTPNQPQHF
CDR3 DNA: TGCGCCAGCAGCCAAGAGAGGCAGGACACCCCCAATCAGCCCCAGCATTTT

V gene: TRBV7-9
CDR3 length: 15
J gene: TRBJ2-3
D gene: NA
clone size: NA
CDR3 protein: CASSLEPRGADTQYF
CDR3 DNA: TGTGCCAGCAGCTTAGAACCCAGGGGGGCAGATACGCAGTATTTT

V gene: TRBV18
CDR3 length: 14
J gene: TRBJ1-6
D gene: TRBD1
clone size: NA
CDR3 protein: CASSPQGADSPLHF
CDR3 DNA: TGTGCCAGCTCACCACAGGGGGCGGATTCACCCCTCCACTTT

V gene: TRBV28
CDR3 length: 15
J gene: TRBJ1-4
D gene: TRBD1
clone size: NA
CDR3 protein: CASSLLQGGDEKLFF
CDR3 DNA: TGTGCCAGCAGTTTATTACAGGGGGGGGATGAAAAACTGTTTTTT

V gene: TRBV29-1
CDR3 length: 13
J gene: TRBJ2-7
D gene: TRBD1
clone size: NA
CDR3 protein: CSVRGTAIYEQYF
CDR3 DNA: TGCAGCGTCCGAGGGACAGCGATCTACGAGCAGTACTTC

V gene: TRBV18
CDR3 length: 14
J gene: TRBJ1-5
D gene: NA
clone size: few
CDR3 protein: CASSPPGGDQPQHF
CDR3 DNA: TGTGCCAGCTCACCACCCGGGGGAGATCAGCCCCAGCATTTT

V gene: TRBV5-1
CDR3 length: 16
J gene: TRBJ2-1
D gene: TRBD2
clone size: NA
CDR3 protein: CASSSTSGTGNNEQFF
CDR3 DNA: TGCGCCAGCAGCTCGACTAGCGGGACTGGTAACAATGAGCAGTTCTTC

V gene: TRBV5-5
CDR3 length: 15
J gene: TRBJ2-7
D gene: NA
clone size: NA
CDR3 protein: CASSYNPDRSYEQYF
CDR3 DNA: TGTGCCAGCAGCTACAACCCCGACAGGTCCTACGAGCAGTACTTC

V gene: TRBV29-1
CDR3 length: 15
J gene: TRBJ2-5
D gene: NA
clone size: NA
CDR3 protein: CSVATGISPQETQYF
CDR3 DNA: TGCAGCGTTGCTACCGGGATTAGCCCCCAAGAGACCCAGTACTTC

V gene: TRBV5-1
CDR3 length: 15
J gene: TRBJ2-2
D gene: TRBD1
clone size: NA
CDR3 protein: CASSWVPEGADVMFF
CDR3 DNA: TGCGCCAGCAGCTGGGTACCCGAGGGGGCCGACGTCATGTTTTTT

V gene: TRBV6-5
CDR3 length: 14
J gene: TRBJ1-4
D gene: NA
clone size: NA
CDR3 protein: CASSPGRLNEKLFF
CDR3 DNA: TGTGCCAGCAGTCCGGGTCGGTTAAATGAAAAACTGTTTTTT

V gene: TRBV4-1
CDR3 length: 15
J gene: TRBJ2-2
D gene: NA
clone size: NA
CDR3 protein: CASSQGGLVTGELFF
CDR3 DNA: TGCGCCAGCAGCCAAGGGGGACTGGTAACCGGGGAGCTGTTTTTT

V gene: TRBV6-5
CDR3 length: 13
J gene: TRBJ1-2
D gene: TRBD1
clone size: NA
CDR3 protein: CASRGTGGAGYTF
CDR3 DNA: TGTGCCAGCAGAGGGACAGGGGGCGCTGGCTACACCTTC

V gene: TRBV29-1
CDR3 length: 14
J gene: TRBJ2-7
D gene: TRBD1
clone size: NA
CDR3 protein: CSVYDRGRSYEQYF
CDR3 DNA: TGCAGCGTTTACGACAGGGGGCGCAGCTACGAGCAGTACTTC

V gene: TRBV6-6
CDR3 length: 14
J gene: TRBJ2-7
D gene: TRBD1
clone size: NA
CDR3 protein: CASAPGTAPYEQYF
CDR3 DNA: TGTGCCAGCGCCCCCGGGACAGCGCCCTACGAGCAGTACTTC

V gene: TRBV6-1
CDR3 length: 17
J gene: TRBJ1-2
D gene: NA
clone size: NA
CDR3 protein: CASSEAIQGAGIYGYTF
CDR3 DNA: TGTGCCAGCAGTGAAGCTATTCAGGGCGCAGGAATCTATGGCTACACCTTC

V gene: TRBV11-3
CDR3 length: 12
J gene: TRBJ2-7
D gene: NA
clone size: NA
CDR3 protein: CASSPNEHEQYF
CDR3 DNA: TGTGCCAGCAGCCCAAACGAGCACGAGCAGTACTTC

V gene: TRBV7-2
CDR3 length: 14
J gene: TRBJ2-5
D gene: NA
clone size: NA
CDR3 protein: CASSLYGGGETQYF
CDR3 DNA: TGTGCCAGCAGCTTATATGGGGGCGGGGAGACCCAGTACTTC

V gene: TRBV11-2
CDR3 length: 14
J gene: TRBJ2-5
D gene: TRBD2
clone size: NA
CDR3 protein: CASSFSSGTETQYF
CDR3 DNA: TGTGCCAGCAGCTTCTCTAGCGGGACAGAGACCCAGTACTTC

V gene: TRBV29-1
CDR3 length: 11
J gene: TRBJ1-1
D gene: NA
clone size: NA
CDR3 protein: CSVAETEEAFF
CDR3 DNA: TGCAGCGTCGCGGAGACGGAAGAAGCTTTCTTT

V gene: TRBV7-9
CDR3 length: 13
J gene: TRBJ1-1
D gene: TRBD1
clone size: NA
CDR3 protein: CASSQTGGSSAFF
CDR3 DNA: TGTGCCAGCAGCCAGACAGGGGGGTCTTCAGCTTTCTTT

V gene: TRBV2
CDR3 length: 15
J gene: TRBJ1-6
D gene: NA
clone size: NA
CDR3 protein: CASRFSQRDNSPLHF
CDR3 DNA: TGTGCCAGCAGATTCAGCCAGAGGGATAATTCACCCCTCCACTTT

V gene: TRBV9
CDR3 length: 17
J gene: TRBJ2-3
D gene: TRBD2
clone size: NA
CDR3 protein: CASSEGGGDESTDTQYF
CDR3 DNA: TGTGCCAGCAGCGAGGGCGGGGGGGACGAGTCCACAGATACGCAGTATTTT

V gene: TRBV5-1
CDR3 length: 12
J gene: TRBJ1-2
D gene: NA
clone size: few
CDR3 protein: CASSGTGFGYTF
CDR3 DNA: TGCGCCAGCAGCGGAACAGGGTTTGGCTACACCTTC

V gene: TRBV4-1
CDR3 length: 15
J gene: TRBJ1-2
D gene: NA
clone size: NA
CDR3 protein: CASSHLSGQNYGYTF
CDR3 DNA: TGCGCCAGCAGCCACCTATCTGGGCAAAACTATGGCTACACCTTC

V gene: TRBV7-9
CDR3 length: 13
J gene: TRBJ2-7
D gene: TRBD2
clone size: NA
CDR3 protein: CASRSPGLEKQYF
CDR3 DNA: TGTGCCAGCAGGTCACCGGGACTAGAGAAGCAGTACTTC

V gene: TRBV6-5
CDR3 length: 15
J gene: TRBJ1-1
D gene: NA
clone size: NA
CDR3 protein: CASRLQGSLGTEAFF
CDR3 DNA: TGTGCCAGCAGACTACAGGGTTCCCTTGGGACTGAAGCTTTCTTT

V gene: TRBV12-3/TRBV12-4
CDR3 length: 13
J gene: TRBJ2-5
D gene: NA
clone size: NA
CDR3 protein: CASSAPEGETQYF
CDR3 DNA: TGTGCCAGCAGTGCTCCTGAGGGTGAGACCCAGTACTTC

V gene: TRBV5-4
CDR3 length: 13
J gene: TRBJ1-2
D gene: TRBD1
clone size: NA
CDR3 protein: CASRNSGGYGYTF
CDR3 DNA: TGTGCCAGCAGGAATTCAGGGGGTTATGGCTACACCTTC

V gene: TRBV6-5
CDR3 length: 12
J gene: TRBJ2-7
D gene: NA
clone size: NA
CDR3 protein: CASSTGYNEQYF
CDR3 DNA: TGTGCCAGCAGCACAGGGTACAACGAGCAGTACTTC